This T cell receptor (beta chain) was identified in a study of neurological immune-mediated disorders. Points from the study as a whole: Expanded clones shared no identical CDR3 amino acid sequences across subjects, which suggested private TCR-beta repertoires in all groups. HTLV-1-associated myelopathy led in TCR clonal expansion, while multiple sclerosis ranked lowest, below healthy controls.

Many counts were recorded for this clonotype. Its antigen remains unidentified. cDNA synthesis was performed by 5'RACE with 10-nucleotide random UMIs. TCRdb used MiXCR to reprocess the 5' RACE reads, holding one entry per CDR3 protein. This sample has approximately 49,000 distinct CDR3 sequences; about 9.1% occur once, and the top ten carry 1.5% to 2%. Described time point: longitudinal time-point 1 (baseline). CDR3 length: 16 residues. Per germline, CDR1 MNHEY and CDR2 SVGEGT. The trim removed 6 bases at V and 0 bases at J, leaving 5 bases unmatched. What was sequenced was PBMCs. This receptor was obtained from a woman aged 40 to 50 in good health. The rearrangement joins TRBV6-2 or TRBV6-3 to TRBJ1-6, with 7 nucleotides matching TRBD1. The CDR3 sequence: CASSPNRGSYNSPLHF. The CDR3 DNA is TGTGCCAGCAGCCCCAACAGGGGCTCCTATAATTCACCCCTCCACTTT.